This T cell receptor (beta chain) stems from a study of CD8 T cells in Susac syndrome. cDNA came from approximately 0.5 to 1 ug RNA primed by random hexamers. An immunoSEQ multiplex PCR generated amplified TCR beta CDR3 products spanning 54 Vbeta and 13 Jbeta. TCRdb processed the immunoSEQ multiplex PCR reads anew with MiXCR; each CDR3 protein has one entry. The sample has 160,000 or so distinct CDR3 sequences; roughly 95% are singletons. Trimming shortened V by 1 base and J by 1 base, and 4 bases separated the two germline ends. Per germline, CDR1 SGHTA and CDR2 FQGTGA. CDR3 size: 13 residues. The V gene is TRBV7-3, the J gene TRBJ1-1, with D uncertain. The sequence derives from a human donor with Susac syndrome. Sequenced material: CD4+ T cells from PBMCs. The CDR3 region has the DNA TGTGCCAGCAGCTTAATGGGGAACACTGAAGCTTTCTTT. It encodes CASSLMGNTEAFF. Based on the CDR3 plus reference TRBV7-3 and TRBJ1-1, the full variable domain is GAGVSQTPSNKVTEKGKYVELRCDPISGHTALYWYRQSLGQGPEFLIYFQGTGAADDSGLPNDRFFAVRPEGSVSTLKIQRTERGDSAVYLCASSLMGNTEAFFGQGTRLTVV.